The 17 T cell receptor beta chains presented below share a single source sample, sequenced in a study of blood T cells in healthy people across ages. A second PCR, run for about 7 to 11 cycles, used a sample-barcoded 5' primer plus a J-beta primer mix. TCRdb reprocessed the 5' RACE reads with MiXCR, giving one entry per CDR3 protein. The repertoire holds around 1.7 million distinct CDR3 sequences, with approximately 30% as singletons. What was sequenced was blood. The origin of the receptors is a woman between 25 and 40 years old in good health.

This clonotype was observed a handful of times. The rearrangement joins TRBV7-2 to TRBJ2-7; perhaps TRBD2 as D (7 bases). Germline V gives CDR1 SGHTA, CDR2 FQGNSA. The CDR3 runs to 14 residues. V gave up 6 bases and J gave up 7 bases, with 19 bases separating them. CDR3 loop: CASREAGAAGEQYF. As DNA, the CDR3 is TGTGCCAGCAGGGAGGCGGGGGCGGCGGGTGAGCAGTACTTC.

With respect to this clonotype: This is likely a read error, given that the CDR3 carries no conserved phenylalanine or tryptophan at its end. The chain is built from TRBV20-1 and TRBJ2-3; no firm D call. Between the trimmed V and J ends, which lost 5 bases and 12 bases, there was a span of 12 bases. Germline CDR1 reads DFQATT; CDR2 reads SNEGSKA (reference sequence). The CDR3 loop spans 10 amino acids. The CDR3 is CSAVGPPQYV. The DNA for the CDR3 is TGCAGTGCTGTGGGCCCGCCCCAGTATGTT.

Many counts were recorded for this clonotype. This chain's CDR3 is CSASRRDYSYEQYF. The CDR3 nucleotides are TGCAGTGCTAGTAGAAGGGACTACTCCTACGAGCAGTACTTC. The chain combines TRBV20-1 with TRBJ2-7, with TRBD2 matching over 7 bases. The CDR3 runs 14 residues. The germline V gene has CDR1 DFQATT and CDR2 SNEGSKA (reference sequence). V shed 3 bases, J shed 0 bases, and the junction held 5 bases outside the gene matches.

The sample holds a few counts of this clonotype. V gene TRBV7-9 combines with J gene TRBJ2-1, with TRBD2 matching over 8 bases. Losses at the gene ends were 1 base for V and 8 bases for J; bases not matched to a gene: 22. Germline CDR1 SEHNR, CDR2 FQNEAQ (reference sequence). The CDR3 loop spans 20 amino acids. DNA for the CDR3: TGTGCCAGCAGCTTAGATGTGGGTGGGCTAGCGGGTACTTGGAGCGATGAGCAGTTCTTC. Residues: CASSLDVGGLAGTWSDEQFF.

This clonotype was found a few times. The rearrangement uses TRBV5-6 and TRBJ2-5; tentatively, D is TRBD1 or TRBD2 (6 bases each). CDR1 and CDR2 (germline): SGHDT, YYEEEE. The ends were cut back, 5 bases at V and 3 bases at J, with 14 bases in the middle. This CDR3 spans 14 amino acids. As DNA, the CDR3 is TGTGCCAGCAGACCAAGGGGGGTGAAAGAGACCCAGTACTTC. Protein: CASRPRGVKETQYF.

This clonotype occurred many times. The chain employs TRBV7-9 and TRBJ1-2, with TRBD1 matching 8 bases. The CDR3 has 14 amino acids. V lost 5 bases, J lost 3 bases, and 5 bases stayed unmatched. Germline V gene lookup returns CDR1 SEHNR and CDR2 FQNEAQ (reference sequence). The CDR3 DNA is TGTGCCAGCAGCGTAGGACAGGGACACTATGGCTACACCTTC. Translating gives CASSVGQGHYGYTF. Looking up the rest from reference TRBV7-9 and TRBJ1-2 gives the full variable domain: DTGVSQNPRHKITKRGQNVTFRCDPISEHNRLYWYRQTLGQGPEFLTYFQNEAQLEKSRLLSDRFSAERPKGSFSTLEIQRTEQGDSAMYLCASSVGQGHYGYTFGSGTRLTVV.

Details on this clonotype: Given a much more abundant clone one base away, this may be a read error. The V gene is TRBV7-3, the J gene TRBJ1-2, with D tentatively TRBD1 (5 bases). Germline V CDR1 and CDR2: SGHTA, FQGTGA. CDR3 size: 16 residues. V lost 1 base and J 6 bases, leaving 18 bases between the germline ends. CDR3 loop: CASSLKLQTASHGYTF. CDR3 in DNA: TGTGCCAGCAGCTTAAAACTGCAGACAGCAAGCCATGGCTACACCTTC.

CDR3 sequence reads: CASSSPGMDEQFF. The CDR3 nucleotides are TGTGCCAGCAGCTCCCCAGGGATGGATGAGCAGTTCTTC. V is TRBV7-3 and J is TRBJ2-1; D might be TRBD1 (5 bases). V lost 4 bases and J lost 8, with 12 bases in between. The CDR3 is 13 amino acids. Germline-derived CDR1 and CDR2 are SGHTA and FQGTGA. The full variable domain, in which reference TRBV7-3 and TRBJ2-1 provide the parts outside the CDR3, is GAGVSQTPSNKVTEKGKYVELRCDPISGHTALYWYRQSLGQGPEFLIYFQGTGAADDSGLPNDRFFAVRPEGSVSTLKIQRTERGDSAVYLCASSSPGMDEQFFGPGTRLTVL.

The chain uses TRBV3-1 and TRBJ1-1, with TRBD1 identical over 10 bases. CDR1 is LGHDT and CDR2 is YNNKEL in the germline V gene (reference sequence). The CDR3 loop spans 14 amino acids. V shed 4 bases and J 10 bases; nucleotides not matched to a gene: 9. Written as DNA, the CDR3 is TGTGCCAGCAGCCGGACAGGGGGTCAGTCTGTAGCTTTCTTT. This sequence encodes CASSRTGGQSVAFF.

This clonotype came up a few times. The V and J genes are TRBV4-2 and TRBJ2-5; 8 nucleotides align to TRBD1. Germline trimming cut 5 bases from V and 5 bases from J; bases unmatched to any gene: 10. This CDR3 region has 15 residues. Germline-derived CDR1 and CDR2 are LGHNA and YNFKEQ. The CDR3 reads CASSGGTGETETQYF. CDR3 coding DNA: TGTGCCAGCAGCGGGGGGACAGGTGAGACCGAGACCCAGTACTTC.

The V gene is TRBV6-5, the J gene TRBJ1-5, with D possibly TRBD1 on 5 matching bases. The CDR3 runs 13 residues. Germline V CDR1 and CDR2: MNHEY, SVGAGI. V was pared by 5 bases and J by 6 bases, with 11 bases between. This CDR3 reads CASSLGTTQPQHF. Here the CDR3 DNA reads TGTGCCAGCAGTCTAGGGACGACTCAGCCCCAGCATTTT.

The sample holds many counts of this clonotype. The V and J genes are TRBV27 and TRBJ2-7, with TRBD1 matching 7 bases. The V and J ends lost 8 bases and 4 bases, in that order; junction bases with no gene match: 5. This CDR3 has 12 residues. Germline V lookup: CDR1 MNHEY, CDR2 SMNVEV (reference sequence). Here the CDR3 DNA reads TGTGCCAGCGGGTCACAGGGGTACGAGCAGTACTTC. Translating gives CASGSQGYEQYF.

This clonotype occurred many times. The chain couples TRBV29-1 to TRBJ2-1, with no clear D. Germline loops: CDR1 SQVTM, CDR2 ANQGSEA. V lost 3 bases and J lost 4, with 4 bases in between. The CDR3 covers 11 residues. The CDR3 DNA reads TGCAGCGTTGAGATGTACAATGAGCAGTTCTTC. Translating it yields CSVEMYNEQFF.

With regard to this clonotype: One end of the junction does not line up with germline, which may come from a read error. This rearrangement joins TRBV29-1 to TRBJ2-3; 8 positions match TRBD2. CDR3 size: 15 residues. The germline V gene has CDR1 SQVTM and CDR2 ANQGSEA. CDR3 DNA sequence: TGCAGCGTCAGACTAGCGATCCGCCTGACAGATTCGCAGTATTTT. It translates to CSVRLAIRLTDSQYF.

V usage is TRBV6-1 and J usage is TRBJ1-5, with 7 bases fitting TRBD1. There are 14 residues in the CDR3. CDR1 and CDR2 from the germline V gene are MNHNS and SASEGT. The V segment lost 4 bases and the J segment 9 bases; nucleotides outside the gene matches: 9. The CDR3 coding sequence is TGTGCCAGCAGTGTCGGGGGGCCAGGGGGGCCCCAGCATTTT. Translating it yields CASSVGGPGGPQHF.

This clonotype has at least ten counts. The chain recombines TRBV3-1 with TRBJ2-5; possible D gene TRBD1, 5 bases. V was clipped by 2 bases and J by 3 bases, with 16 bases between them. The V gene's germline CDR1 is LGHDT and CDR2 YNNKEL (reference sequence). This CDR3 has 16 amino acids. The CDR3 is CASSQWIKGQKETQYF. The DNA for the CDR3 is TGTGCCAGCAGCCAATGGATAAAGGGGCAGAAAGAGACCCAGTACTTC.

Here the CDR3 DNA reads TGTGCCAGTAGTATTGTTGGGACAGCGTTAGGAGAGGCCAACGTCCTGACTTTC. Protein product: CASSIVGTALGEANVLTF. The genes are TRBV19 and TRBJ2-6, with 7 bases aligning to TRBD1. Losses at the gene ends were 3 bases for V and 6 bases for J; bases not matched to a gene: 14. Germline CDR1 is LNHDA and CDR2 is SQIVND (reference sequence). This CDR3 has 18 residues. Full variable domain (rest looked up from reference TRBV19 and TRBJ2-6): DGGITQSPKYLFRKEGQNVTLSCEQNLNHDAMYWYRQDPGQGLRLIYYSQIVNDFQKGDIAEGYSVSREKKESFPLTVTSAQKNPTAFYLCASSIVGTALGEANVLTFGAGSRLTVL.